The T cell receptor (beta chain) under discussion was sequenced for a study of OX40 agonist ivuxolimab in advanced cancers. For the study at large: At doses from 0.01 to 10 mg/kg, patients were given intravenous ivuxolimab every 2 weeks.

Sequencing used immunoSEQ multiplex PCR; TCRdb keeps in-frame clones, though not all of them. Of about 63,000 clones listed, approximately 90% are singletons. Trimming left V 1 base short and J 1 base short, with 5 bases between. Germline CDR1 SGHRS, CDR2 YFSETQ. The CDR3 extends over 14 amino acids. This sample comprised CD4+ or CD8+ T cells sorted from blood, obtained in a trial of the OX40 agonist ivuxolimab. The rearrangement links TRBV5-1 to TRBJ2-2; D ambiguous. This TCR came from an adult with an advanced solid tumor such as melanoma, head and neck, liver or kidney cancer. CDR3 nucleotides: TGCGCCAGCAGCTTGTTTGGGAACACCGGGGAGCTGTTTTTT. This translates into CASSLFGNTGELFF.